The 19 T cell receptor beta chains below were found in one sample sequenced in a study of cytomegalovirus exposure and HLA in healthy donors. The PCR ran on 60 Vbeta and 13 Jbeta primers. This table comes from immunoSEQ multiplex PCR, and its TCRdb copy is limited to in-frame clones, with some not included. The sample includes about 150,000 clones, 80% to 85% of them seen just once. The sequencing sample was made of PBMCs. The receptors shown here come from a woman aged 18-35 years in good health and CMV-seronegative.

This chain joins TRBV11-3 and TRBJ2-2, with 8 bases that match TRBD1. The trim removed 5 bases at V and 4 bases at J, leaving 6 bases unmatched. The CDR3 has 15 amino acids. CDR1 is SGHNT, CDR2 YENEEA, per germline. The CDR3 region has the DNA TGTGCCAGCAGCCAGGGGGCGCCGGTCACCGGGGAGCTGTTTTTT. Its translation: CASSQGAPVTGELFF.

This clone was counted a single time. V gene TRBV5-1 combines with J gene TRBJ1-2; 10 positions match TRBD1. V gave up 4 bases and J gave up 8 bases; unmatched junction bases: 11. This CDR3 spans 15 amino acids. Germline CDR1 SGHRS, CDR2 YFSETQ. For the CDR3, the DNA is TGCGCCAGCAGCCCTCGGGACAGGGGATGGTTCGGCTACACCTTC. Amino acid sequence: CASSPRDRGWFGYTF.

A word on this clone: An end of the junction does not agree with germline; a read error may underlie this. This chain joins TRBV6-1 and TRBJ1-3, with D possibly TRBD1 on 5 matching bases. Germline values: CDR1 MNHNS, CDR2 SASEGT. The CDR3 spans 14 residues. CDR3 loop: CASQERGSGNTMYF. The CDR3, as DNA: TGTGCCAGCCAGGAAAGGGGCTCTGGAAACACCATGTATTTT.

This sequence joins TRBV29-1 and TRBJ1-2, with TRBD1 identical over 7 bases. CDR3 length: 13 amino acids. After removal of 6 bases from V and 8 bases from J, the junction contained 12 bases not matched to a gene. The germline CDR1 and CDR2 sequences are SQVTM and ANQGSEA. This chain's CDR3 is CSVPGTDQPGYTF. DNA for the CDR3: TGCAGCGTCCCCGGGACAGACCAACCAGGCTACACCTTC. The full variable domain, its missing parts supplied by reference TRBV29-1 and TRBJ1-2, is SAVISQKPSRDICQRGTSLTIQCQVDSQVTMMFWYRQQPGQSLTLIATANQGSEATYESGFVIDKFPISRPNLTFSTLTVSNMSPEDSSIYLCSVPGTDQPGYTFGSGTRLTVV.

The chain employs TRBV10-3 and TRBJ1-5; D may be TRBD1 (6 bases). In germline, CDR1 is ENHRY, CDR2 SYGVKD. This CDR3 contains 14 residues. V gave up 3 bases and J gave up 4 bases, with 10 bases separating them. CDR3 in DNA: TGTGCCATCAGTGACACAGGGCCGAATCAGCCCCAGCATTTT. Protein: CAISDTGPNQPQHF.

The chain links TRBV6-6 to TRBJ2-2; perhaps TRBD2 as D (6 bases). Trimming took 0 bases from V and 5 from J, leaving 13 bases between them. Germline lookup yields CDR1 MNHNY and CDR2 SVGAGI (reference sequence). CDR3 length equals 16 residues. CDR3 coding DNA: TGTGCCAGCAGTTACTCGGGGGTACGGGGGACCGGGGAGCTGTTTTTT. Its protein product is CASSYSGVRGTGELFF.

This clone was seen only once. The rearrangement joins TRBV6-1 to TRBJ2-2, with a tentative D call TRBD1 (6 bases). V shed 8 bases and J shed 3 bases, with 13 bases lying between them. Germline CDR1 is MNHNS and CDR2 is SASEGT. The CDR3 loop spans 14 amino acids. DNA for the CDR3: TGTGCCAGCCCTCGGACAGACGACACCGGGGAGCTGTTTTTT. Amino acid sequence: CASPRTDDTGELFF.

This chain joins TRBV5-1 and TRBJ1-2; D is possibly TRBD1 (5 bases). Deletions cut 5 bases from V and 4 bases from J, with 6 bases between. Per germline, CDR1 SGHRS and CDR2 YFSETQ. The CDR3 has 11 residues. The DNA for the CDR3 is TGCGCCAGCAGTGACAGCTATGGCTACACCTTC. Translated: CASSDSYGYTF.

For the CDR3, the DNA is TGTGCCAGCTCACCAGGGTTCAGGGATCAGCCCCAGCATTTT. Protein: CASSPGFRDQPQHF. The V gene is TRBV18, the J gene TRBJ1-5; tentatively, D is TRBD1 (5 bases). Germline loops: CDR1 KGHSH, CDR2 LQKENI. CDR3 length equals 14 residues. V was shortened by 2 bases and J by 5 bases, with 10 bases between the two germline ends.

This clone was seen just once. The genes are TRBV28 and TRBJ1-2, with 8 bases fitting TRBD1. V shed 11 bases and J 4 bases; nucleotides not matched to a gene: 9. Looked up from germline, CDR1 is MDHEN and CDR2 is SYDVKM. The CDR3 sequence is 13 residues long. The CDR3 reads CAGGGGQGYGYTF. Here the CDR3 DNA reads TGTGCCGGTGGGGGTGGACAGGGCTATGGCTACACCTTC.

The chain links TRBV19 to TRBJ2-2; D is perhaps TRBD2 (6 bases). Germline CDR1 reads LNHDA; CDR2 reads SQIVND (reference sequence). V gave up 8 bases and J gave up 0 bases, with 16 bases separating them. This CDR3 is 16 amino acids long. CDR3 sequence (DNA): TGTGCCAGTTCGACTAGACCGTTCGCGAACACCGGGGAGCTGTTTTTT. Translation gives CASSTRPFANTGELFF.

The rearrangement joins TRBV6-1 to TRBJ1-6; the D gene is possibly TRBD1 (5 bases). Per germline, CDR1 MNHNS and CDR2 SASEGT. This CDR3 contains 16 residues. The V end was cut by 4 bases, the J end by 0 bases, with 10 bases between. The CDR3 DNA is TGTGCCAGCAGTGCCAGACAGAGCTCCTATAATTCACCCCTCCACTTT. As protein: CASSARQSSYNSPLHF.

The chain recombines TRBV6-5 with TRBJ1-1, with 7 bases that match TRBD1. This CDR3 comprises 16 residues. Germline-derived CDR1 and CDR2 are MNHEY and SVGAGI. V was clipped by 0 bases and J by 10 bases; unmatched bases: 14. As DNA, the CDR3 is TGTGCCAGCAGTTACTCTTGGGCAGGGGGTGGTAGTCGAGCTTTCTTT. Translation gives CASSYSWAGGGSRAFF.

V gene TRBV5-5 combines with J gene TRBJ1-2, with 8 nucleotides matching TRBD1. J gave up 4 bases and V 3 bases, and 5 bases lay outside the gene matches. CDR1 is SGHKS, CDR2 YYEKEE, per germline (reference sequence). The CDR3 has 14 amino acids. The CDR3: CASSSTGGPYGYTF. The CDR3 DNA sequence: TGTGCCAGCAGCTCCACAGGGGGTCCCTATGGCTACACCTTC.

This chain uses TRBV4-1 with TRBJ1-2, with D unclear. Trimming pared 1 base from V and 1 base from J, leaving 19 bases between. Germline V gene data show CDR1 as MGHRA and CDR2 as YSYEKL. The CDR3 is 18 residues long. The CDR3 is CASSQATVERVGNYGYTF. CDR3 nucleotides: TGCGCCAGCAGCCAAGCAACCGTTGAGAGGGTCGGTAACTATGGCTACACCTTC.

The chain couples TRBV10-3 to TRBJ2-1; 7 bases align to TRBD2. Unmatched junction bases numbered 4, after V lost 8 bases and J lost 0 bases. Germline CDR1 ENHRY, CDR2 SYGVKD. The CDR3 is made up of 14 amino acids. The CDR3 reads CAISAGNSYNEQFF. In nucleotides, the CDR3 is TGTGCCATCTCAGCGGGGAACTCCTACAATGAGCAGTTCTTC.

V gene TRBV4-1 combines with J gene TRBJ2-3; TRBD1 might be the D (5 bases). V lost 5 bases to trimming and J lost 6 bases, with 21 bases between them. CDR3 length equals 16 residues. Germline CDR1 is MGHRA and CDR2 is YSYEKL. The chain's CDR3 is CASSSETALFADTQYF. CDR3 DNA: TGCGCCAGCAGCTCCGAGACAGCCCTTTTTGCGGATACGCAGTATTTT.

This chain connects TRBV18 to TRBJ1-2; 7 nucleotides line up with TRBD1. The CDR3 covers 15 residues. Germline CDR1 and CDR2: KGHSH and LQKENI. V shed 3 bases and J 4 bases; nucleotides not matched to a gene: 8. CDR3 nucleotide sequence: TGTGCCAGCTCACCCGATACAGGGGATGCCTATGGCTACACCTTC. Its translation is CASSPDTGDAYGYTF.

With regard to this clone: The germline gene is not matched at one end of the junction; a read error may be the cause. The V and J genes are TRBV11-2 and TRBJ2-7; 9 bases are a match to TRBD1. The germline CDR1 and CDR2 sequences are SGHAT and FQNNGV. The CDR3 is 15 amino acids. The CDR3 protein is CASSQVGTGNYEQYF. DNA of the CDR3: TGCGCCAGCAGCCAAGTCGGGACAGGGAATTACGAGCAGTACTTC.